The 17 T cell receptor beta chains in this list originate from one sample, sequenced in a study of PD-1 blockade in mismatch repair-deficient tumors. TCRdb's copy holds only in-frame clones and misses some; the assay was immunoSEQ multiplex PCR. The table has some 130,000 clones, 88% seen once. Sequenced here: peripheral blood, sampled 70 to 72 weeks after starting pembrolizumab. The receptor set was obtained from an adult with mismatch repair-deficient cancer.

Remarks on this clone: Its ends do not fully match the called genes, so a read error is possible. The rearrangement joins TRBV7-3 to TRBJ2-1; 9 nucleotides match TRBD2. Germline V gene lookup returns CDR1 SGHTA and CDR2 FQGTGA. This CDR3 spans 24 amino acids. This CDR3 is CASSLTGGLAAFRSPGGSYNEQFF. The CDR3 DNA reads TGTGCCAGCAGCCTAACGGGGGGACTAGCAGCCTTTCGCTCACCCGGGGGCTCCTACAATGAGCAGTTCTTC.

The chain links TRBV28 to TRBJ1-4; the D gene is possibly TRBD1 (5 bases). With 1 base removed from V and 8 bases from J, the gap between germline ends came to 11 bases. Germline V gives CDR1 MDHEN, CDR2 SYDVKM. This CDR3 spans 14 amino acids. CDR3 DNA: TGTGCCAGCAGTTTATTGGGGGAAGAAGAAAAACTGTTTTTT. Residues: CASSLLGEEEKLFF.

The chain couples TRBV28 to TRBJ1-2, with a weak D call TRBD1 (5 bases). Trimming stripped 10 bases from V and 4 bases from J, with 13 bases between. This CDR3 spans 12 amino acids. Looked up from germline, CDR1 is MDHEN and CDR2 is SYDVKM. Here the CDR3 DNA reads TGTGCCATCTCGACAGAGAGCTATGGCTACACCTTC. Protein: CAISTESYGYTF.

V usage is TRBV9 and J usage is TRBJ2-7; D uncertain. Looked up from germline, CDR1 is SGDLS and CDR2 is YYNGEE. The CDR3 is 13 amino acids. Trimming took off 0 bases at V and 4 bases at J, with 8 bases between the two ends. Here the CDR3 reads CASSVGVTYEQYF. The CDR3 DNA reads TGTGCCAGCAGCGTAGGGGTAACGTACGAGCAGTACTTC.

This chain joins TRBV7-2 and TRBJ2-2, with 7 bases aligning to TRBD1. The germline V gene has CDR1 SGHTA and CDR2 FQGNSA. V lost 5 bases to trimming and J lost 3 bases; unmatched junction nucleotides: 6. The CDR3 has 15 amino acids. The CDR3 spells CASSPPGQYTGELFF. In nucleotides, the CDR3 is TGTGCCAGCAGCCCTCCGGGACAGTACACCGGGGAGCTGTTTTTT.

CDR3 nucleotides: TGTGCCAGCAGGGTGAGGGGGGATACTGAAGCTTTCTTT. Translation: CASRVRGDTEAFF. The rearrangement uses TRBV6-1 and TRBJ1-1; D is perhaps TRBD1 (6 bases). The germline V gene has CDR1 MNHNS and CDR2 SASEGT. CDR3 length: 13 residues. Trimming took off 6 bases at V and 5 bases at J, with 13 bases between the two ends.

The rearrangement links TRBV5-4 to TRBJ1-1; a weak D match, TRBD1 (6 bases). The CDR3 sequence is 13 residues long. Germline V gene data show CDR1 as SGHNT and CDR2 as YYREEE (reference sequence). The V end was cut by 2 bases, the J end by 4 bases, with 9 bases between. The CDR3 loop reads CASSFTGTTEAFF. CDR3 coding DNA: TGTGCCAGCAGCTTCACAGGGACCACTGAAGCTTTCTTT.

The CDR3 loop is CASSLWAGYQETQYF. As DNA, the CDR3 is TGTGCCAGCAGTTTATGGGCAGGGTATCAAGAGACCCAGTACTTC. The chain employs TRBV27 and TRBJ2-5; D is perhaps TRBD1 (5 bases). Germline V gene sequence: CDR1 MNHEY, CDR2 SMNVEV (reference sequence). Trimming removed 1 base from V and 2 bases from J, with 11 bases in between. This CDR3 contains 15 residues.

CDR3 sequence reads: CASSRTEDGEQYF. DNA for the CDR3: TGCGCCAGCAGCCGTACTGAGGACGGGGAGCAGTACTTC. The chain carries TRBV4-1 and TRBJ2-7; D is undetermined. The CDR3 totals 13 residues. The V gene lost 4 bases and the J gene lost 7 bases, with 14 bases spanning the gap. CDR1 is MGHRA, CDR2 YSYEKL, per germline.

This clone appeared once. V usage is TRBV6-6 and J usage is TRBJ2-7; 10 bases agree with TRBD2. The V and J ends lost 8 bases and 2 bases, in that order; junction bases with no gene match: 3. The length of the CDR3 is 13 residues. Per germline, CDR1 MNHNY and CDR2 SVGAGI (reference sequence). CDR3 protein: CASSLAGAYEQYF. In nucleotides, the CDR3 is TGTGCCAGCTCCCTAGCGGGAGCCTACGAGCAGTACTTC.

This chain joins TRBV4-1 and TRBJ1-6, with TRBD1 matching 7 bases. This CDR3 is built from 14 residues. V was clipped by 5 bases and J by 7 bases; unmatched bases: 5. The germline V gene has CDR1 MGHRA and CDR2 YSYEKL. The DNA for the CDR3 is TGCGCCAGCAGCGAGACAGGGATCAATTCACCCCTCCACTTT. This sequence encodes CASSETGINSPLHF.

The chain has TRBV11-3 and TRBJ1-2; TRBD1 agrees at 8 bases. J was trimmed by 7 bases and V by 1 base; bases with no gene match: 11. The CDR3 is 16 residues long. Germline assignment: CDR1 SGHNT and CDR2 YENEEA. The DNA for the CDR3 is TGTGCCAGCAGCTTAGGGCCCAGCAGGGGGCAGCGTGGCTACACCTTC. This translates into CASSLGPSRGQRGYTF.

This clone has just one count. The chain couples TRBV6-5 to TRBJ2-7; 10 positions match TRBD2. Germline CDR1 reads MNHEY; CDR2 reads SVGAGI. The length of the CDR3 is 14 residues. Trimming cost V 4 bases and J 4 bases; bases outside gene matches: 4. CDR3 loop: CASSLQREGYEQYF. CDR3 bases: TGTGCCAGCAGTTTGCAGCGGGAGGGATACGAGCAGTACTTC.

The CDR3 sequence: CAWSGEGRYEQYF. The CDR3 DNA sequence: TGTGCCTGGAGTGGTGAAGGGAGGTACGAGCAGTACTTC. This chain connects TRBV30 to TRBJ2-7, with D possibly TRBD2 on 6 matching bases. CDR3 length equals 13 residues. Per germline, CDR1 GTSNPN and CDR2 SVGIG (reference sequence). The germline V and J ends were trimmed by 1 base and 4 bases, with 11 bases remaining between them.

The chain employs TRBV9 and TRBJ1-3; 8 bases are shared with TRBD1. Germline loops: CDR1 SGDLS, CDR2 YYNGEE. This CDR3 comprises 17 residues. V trimming: 0 bases; J trimming: 0 bases; junction bases outside the gene matches: 5. The CDR3 loop reads CASSVDRTGSSGNTIYF. The CDR3 region has the DNA TGTGCCAGCAGCGTAGACAGGACAGGGTCCTCTGGAAACACCATATATTTT.

V and J are TRBV7-9 and TRBJ2-1; 9 positions match TRBD2. This CDR3 has 16 residues. V gave up 1 base and J gave up 7 bases; unmatched junction bases: 8. Germline lookup yields CDR1 SEHNR and CDR2 FQNEAQ (reference sequence). CDR3 residues: CASSLVLAGGGNEQFF. CDR3 coding DNA: TGTGCCAGCAGCTTAGTTCTTGCGGGAGGGGGGAATGAGCAGTTCTTC.

This clone has only one observation. V and J are TRBV7-9 and TRBJ2-1; 10 nucleotides agree with TRBD2. The CDR3 is made up of 15 amino acids. Trimming cost V 0 bases and J 5 bases; bases outside gene matches: 1. Germline CDR1 reads SEHNR; CDR2 reads FQNEAQ (reference sequence). CDR3 nucleotide sequence: TGTGCCAGCAGCTTAGCAGGACTAGCGGACAATGAGCAGTTCTTC. This sequence encodes CASSLAGLADNEQFF.